A single sample is the source of the 9 T cell receptor beta chains below, sequenced in a study of Graves' ophthalmopathy and Graves' hyperthyroidism. The authors amplified TCR beta CDR3 regions, and they did so from RNA transcripts for repertoire sequencing. An initial RT-PCR round employing HTBI primers preceded a second-round multiplex PCR. TCRdb called the multiplex PCR reads again in MiXCR, with one record for every CDR3 protein. The table shows some 390,000 distinct CDR3 sequences, with about a sixth occurring only once. Specimen: peripheral blood. Source of these receptors: a woman in her late teens or twenties with Graves' ophthalmopathy.

This clonotype came up many times. The chain uses TRBV7-3 and TRBJ1-1; D might be TRBD1 (5 bases). V was cut by 0 bases and J by 8 bases, with 22 bases left in between. Germline CDR1 SGHTA, CDR2 FQGTGA. The length of the CDR3 is 17 residues. The CDR3 sequence: CASSLTGLATGRIEAFF. As DNA, the CDR3 is TGTGCCAGCAGCTTAACGGGGCTAGCAACGGGCCGCATAGAAGCTTTCTTT.

There are many counts of this clonotype. A much larger clone lies a single base off, so this may be a read error. The genes are TRBV11-2 and TRBJ1-3; tentatively, D is TRBD1 (5 bases). The CDR3 runs 15 residues. Germline CDR1 SGHAT, CDR2 FQNNGV. The CDR3 loop is CACSQGRRSGNTIYF. For the CDR3, the DNA is TGTGCCTGCAGCCAGGGACGGAGATCTGGAAACACCATATATTTT.

This clonotype was counted many times. The rearrangement uses TRBV9 and TRBJ2-5; possibly TRBD1 for D (6 bases). V dropped 4 bases and J dropped 4 bases, with 14 bases sitting between them. Germline CDR1 and CDR2: SGDLS and YYNGEE. The CDR3 extends over 14 amino acids. CDR3 nucleotides: TGTGCCAGCAGCCCGATGACAGGAGGAGAGACCCAGTACTTC. Protein sequence: CASSPMTGGETQYF.

This clonotype was detected ten times or more. The rearrangement links TRBV7-2 to TRBJ1-1, with D possibly TRBD1 on 5 matching bases. V gave up 1 base and J gave up 7 bases, with 13 bases separating them. Germline V gene lookup returns CDR1 SGHTA and CDR2 FQGNSA. The CDR3 length is 14 residues. The CDR3, as DNA: TGTGCCAGCAGCTTAGAAAGGACAATCGGTGAAGCTTTCTTT. Its protein is CASSLERTIGEAFF.

This clonotype was seen just once. The rearrangement links TRBV28 to TRBJ2-7; the D gene is possibly TRBD1 (6 bases). The CDR3 loop spans 13 amino acids. Germline V gene data show CDR1 as MDHEN and CDR2 as SYDVKM. Trimming cost V 8 bases and J 1 base, with 12 bases left between them. CDR3 DNA: TGTGCCAGCGGGGCAGGGGAATCCTACGAGCAGTACTTC. Amino acids: CASGAGESYEQYF.

The gene calls are TRBV28 and TRBJ1-2; D possibly corresponds to TRBD1 (5 bases). V was shortened by 1 base and J by 7 bases, with 13 bases between the two germline ends. The length of the CDR3 is 14 residues. In germline, CDR1 is MDHEN, CDR2 SYDVKM. In DNA, the CDR3 is TGTGCCAGCAGTTTATTACACAGGCGCCGTGGCTACACCTTC. Translating gives CASSLLHRRRGYTF.

Only one count was recorded for this clonotype. The CDR3 coding sequence is TGCAGTGCTAGAGGGATGGAGGAGATCCGTTATGGCTACACCTTC. Translated, it gives CSARGMEEIRYGYTF. The genes are TRBV20-1 and TRBJ1-2; unclear D gene. Trimming removed 1 base at V and 5 bases at J, with 17 bases between. The CDR3 extends over 15 amino acids. Germline assignment: CDR1 DFQATT and CDR2 SNEGSKA (reference sequence).

This clonotype was counted at least ten times. The chain is built from TRBV7-9 and TRBJ2-7; D is perhaps TRBD2 (5 bases). The CDR3 is 13 residues long. Germline CDR1 SEHNR, CDR2 FQNEAQ (reference sequence). The V gene lost 3 bases and the J gene lost 6 bases, with 12 bases spanning the gap. The CDR3 sequence is CASSFPPGIEQYF. The DNA of the CDR3 is TGTGCCAGCAGCTTTCCTCCGGGAATCGAGCAGTACTTC.

The rearrangement links TRBV4-3 to TRBJ1-1, with unresolved D. Germline CDR1 reads LGHNA; CDR2 reads YSLEER. V gave up 0 bases and J gave up 1 base, with 6 bases separating them. There are 14 residues in the CDR3. Here the CDR3 DNA reads TGCGCCAGCAGCCAAGATATGGGGAACACTGAAGCTTTCTTT. It yields the protein CASSQDMGNTEAFF.